This T cell receptor (beta chain) was profiled in a study of blood T cell repertoires in COVID-19. On the study more broadly: The study drew acute and convalescent COVID-19 samples from the United States, Italy and Spain. T cells, B-cell-depleted T cells, or PBMCs supplied cDNA or gDNA.

In the study's own analysis: By means of reference gene primer amplification, nucleated cell counts were estimated. TCRdb keeps only in-frame clones here, not all; method: immunoSEQ multiplex PCR. From that table come the V and J calls and clone size; the DNA was used to work out D and trimming. This sample has 20,000 to 25,000 clones; approximately 81% occur once, and the top ten carry about 6.5%. Germline V gene lookup returns CDR1 SGHTA and CDR2 FQGNSA. The CDR3 is made up of 16 amino acids. After removal of 4 bases from V and 7 bases from J, the junction contained 6 bases not matched to a gene. This receptor was taken from a man aged 65 to 85 with acute or convalescent COVID-19. What was sequenced was peripheral blood. The gene calls are TRBV7-2 and TRBJ2-3; 15 bases agree with TRBD2. The chain's CDR3 is CASSSRTSGRANTQYF. Here the CDR3 DNA reads TGTGCCAGCAGCTCCCGGACTAGCGGGAGGGCTAATACGCAGTATTTT.